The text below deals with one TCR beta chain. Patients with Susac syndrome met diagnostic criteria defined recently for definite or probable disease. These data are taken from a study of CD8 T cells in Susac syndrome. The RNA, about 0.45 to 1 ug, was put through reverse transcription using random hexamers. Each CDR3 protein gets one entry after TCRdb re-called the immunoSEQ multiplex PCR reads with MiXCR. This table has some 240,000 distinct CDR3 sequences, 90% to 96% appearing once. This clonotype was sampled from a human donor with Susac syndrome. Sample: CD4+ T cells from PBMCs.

The CDR3 sequence is CASSAAGTMYNEQFF. The CDR3 bases are TGTGCCAGCAGCGCCGCCGGGACGATGTACAATGAGCAGTTCTTC. The V and J genes are TRBV7-3 and TRBJ2-1; possibly TRBD1 or TRBD2 for D (5 bases each). V lost 5 bases to trimming and J lost 4 bases, with 15 bases between them. The CDR3 consists of 15 residues. The germline V gene encodes CDR1 SGHTA and CDR2 FQGTGA. The full variable domain, rest sourced from reference TRBV7-3 and TRBJ2-1, is GAGVSQTPSNKVTEKGKYVELRCDPISGHTALYWYRQSLGQGPEFLIYFQGTGAADDSGLPNDRFFAVRPEGSVSTLKIQRTERGDSAVYLCASSAAGTMYNEQFFGPGTRLTVL.